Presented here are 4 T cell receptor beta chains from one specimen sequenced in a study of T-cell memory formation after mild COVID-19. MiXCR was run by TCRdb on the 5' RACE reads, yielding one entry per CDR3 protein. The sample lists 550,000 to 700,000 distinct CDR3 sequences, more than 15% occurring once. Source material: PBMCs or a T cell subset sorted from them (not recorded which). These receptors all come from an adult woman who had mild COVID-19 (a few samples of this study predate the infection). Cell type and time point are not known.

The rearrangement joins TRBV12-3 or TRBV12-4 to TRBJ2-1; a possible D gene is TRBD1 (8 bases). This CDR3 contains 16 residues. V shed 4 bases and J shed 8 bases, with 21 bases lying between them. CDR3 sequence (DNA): TGTGCCAGCAGTTCTCGGGGGGACAGGAGTGCGTATGAGCAGTTCTTC. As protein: CASSSRGDRSAYEQFF.

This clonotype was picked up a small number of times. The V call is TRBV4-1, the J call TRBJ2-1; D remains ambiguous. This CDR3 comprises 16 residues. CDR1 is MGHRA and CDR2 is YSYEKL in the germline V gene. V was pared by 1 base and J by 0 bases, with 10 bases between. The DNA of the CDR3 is TGCGCCAGCAGCCAAGTCGGACCGAGCTCCTACAATGAGCAGTTCTTC. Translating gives CASSQVGPSSYNEQFF.

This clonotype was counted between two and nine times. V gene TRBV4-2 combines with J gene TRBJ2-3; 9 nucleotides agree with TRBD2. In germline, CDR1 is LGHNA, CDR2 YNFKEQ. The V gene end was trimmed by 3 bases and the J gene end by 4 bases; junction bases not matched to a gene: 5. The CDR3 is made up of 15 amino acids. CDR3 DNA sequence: TGTGCCAGCAGCCAGGGCGGGAGGGAGGCAGATACGCAGTATTTT. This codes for CASSQGGREADTQYF.

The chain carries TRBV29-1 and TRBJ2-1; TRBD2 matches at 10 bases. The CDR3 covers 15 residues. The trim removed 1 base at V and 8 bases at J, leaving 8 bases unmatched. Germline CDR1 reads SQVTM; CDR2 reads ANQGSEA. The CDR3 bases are TGCAGCGTTGAAGTGCCACTAGCGGGACGCGATGAGCAGTTCTTC. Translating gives CSVEVPLAGRDEQFF.